This T cell receptor beta chain appears in the sequencing data of a study of CD8+ T cells in alopecia areata. About the research overall: Among treated patients, oral tofacitinib was administered at 5 to 10 mg twice daily. Study-wide points: Among the 100 top clones, expanded CD8+ clones, like scalp clonality, were significantly decreased by tofacitinib.

Treatment specified: oral pan-JAK inhibitor, 5-10 mg twice daily. The V end was cut by 6 bases, the J end by 6 bases, with 12 bases between. The CDR3 sequence is 13 residues long. Germline assignment: CDR1 SGDLS and CDR2 YYNGEE. A remark on this clone: Its specificity is unknown.

RNA extraction and reverse transcription yielded cDNA as sequencing template. Using immunoSEQ multiplex PCR, the repertoire was profiled, and TCRdb retains in-frame clones only, with some absent. Among 190,000 or so clones, 45% to 75% were seen once, and the ten largest hold 3% to 4%. The material sequenced was CD4+ T cells sorted from blood, taken at week 4, from a patient treated with tofacitinib. The sequence was obtained from a human donor with alopecia areata. The chain joins TRBV9 to TRBJ2-2, with D possibly TRBD1 on 6 matching bases. DNA for the CDR3: TGTGCCAGCACCCCTACAGGGCCCGGGGAGCTGTTTTTT. Protein: CASTPTGPGELFF.